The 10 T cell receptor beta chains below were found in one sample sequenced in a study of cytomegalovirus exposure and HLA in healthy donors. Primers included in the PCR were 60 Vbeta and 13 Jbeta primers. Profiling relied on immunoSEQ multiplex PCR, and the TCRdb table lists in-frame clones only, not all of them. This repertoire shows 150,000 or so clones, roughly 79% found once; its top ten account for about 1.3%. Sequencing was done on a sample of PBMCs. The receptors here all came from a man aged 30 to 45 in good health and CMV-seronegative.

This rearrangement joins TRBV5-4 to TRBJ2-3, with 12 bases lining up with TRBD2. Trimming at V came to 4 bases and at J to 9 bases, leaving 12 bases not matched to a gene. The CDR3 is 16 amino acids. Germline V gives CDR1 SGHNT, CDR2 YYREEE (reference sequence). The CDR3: CASSVLTSGGRGTQYF. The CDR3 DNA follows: TGTGCCAGCAGCGTTCTGACTAGCGGGGGTCGTGGGACGCAGTATTTT.

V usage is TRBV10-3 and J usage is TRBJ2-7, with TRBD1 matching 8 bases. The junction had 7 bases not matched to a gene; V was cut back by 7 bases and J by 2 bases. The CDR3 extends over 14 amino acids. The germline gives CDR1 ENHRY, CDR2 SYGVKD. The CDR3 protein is CAITPDRAPYEQYF. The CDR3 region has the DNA TGTGCCATCACCCCGGACAGGGCACCCTACGAGCAGTACTTC.

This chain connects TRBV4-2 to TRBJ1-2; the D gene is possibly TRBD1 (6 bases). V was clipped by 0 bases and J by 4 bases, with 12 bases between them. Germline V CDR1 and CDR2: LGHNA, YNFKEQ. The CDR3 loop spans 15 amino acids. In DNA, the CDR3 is TGTGCCAGCAGCCAAGATCGGGGACATTTCTATGGCTACACCTTC. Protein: CASSQDRGHFYGYTF.

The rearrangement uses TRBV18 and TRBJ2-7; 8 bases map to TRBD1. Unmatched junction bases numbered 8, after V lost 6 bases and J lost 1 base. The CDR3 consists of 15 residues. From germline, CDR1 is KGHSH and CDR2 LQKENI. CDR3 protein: CASSRGTGDSYEQYF. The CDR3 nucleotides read TGTGCCAGCTCCCGGGGGACAGGAGATTCCTACGAGCAGTACTTC. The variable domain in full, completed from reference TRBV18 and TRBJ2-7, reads NAGVMQNPRHLVRRRGQEARLRCSPMKGHSHVYWYRQLPEEGLKFMVYLQKENIIDESGMPKERFSAEFPKEGPSILRIQQVVRGDSAAYFCASSRGTGDSYEQYFGPGTRLTVT.

CDR3 nucleotides: TGTGCCAGCAGGTATCCTAGCGGGAAGGGTGAGACCCAGTACTTC. It translates to CASRYPSGKGETQYF. The J gene is TRBJ2-5, the V gene TRBV28; TRBD2 agrees at 9 bases. Per germline, CDR1 MDHEN and CDR2 SYDVKM. J gave up 5 bases and V 6 bases, and 10 bases lay outside the gene matches. The CDR3 extends over 15 amino acids.

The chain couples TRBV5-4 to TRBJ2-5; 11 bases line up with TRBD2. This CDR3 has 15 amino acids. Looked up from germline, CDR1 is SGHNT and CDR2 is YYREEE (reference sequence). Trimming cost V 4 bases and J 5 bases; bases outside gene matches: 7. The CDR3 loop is CASSQGLAVRETQYF. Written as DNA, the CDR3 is TGTGCCAGCAGCCAGGGACTAGCGGTGCGGGAGACCCAGTACTTC.

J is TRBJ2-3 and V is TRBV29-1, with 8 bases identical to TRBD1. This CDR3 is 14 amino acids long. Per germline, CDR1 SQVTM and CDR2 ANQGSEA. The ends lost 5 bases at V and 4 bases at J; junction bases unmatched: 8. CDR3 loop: CSVSRTGYPDTQYF. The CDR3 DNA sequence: TGCAGCGTTTCTAGGACAGGGTACCCAGATACGCAGTATTTT.

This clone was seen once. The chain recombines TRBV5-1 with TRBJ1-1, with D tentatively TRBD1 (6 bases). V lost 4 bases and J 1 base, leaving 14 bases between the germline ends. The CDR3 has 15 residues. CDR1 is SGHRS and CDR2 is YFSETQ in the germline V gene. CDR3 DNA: TGCGCCAGCAGCAAAGGGACAAACGAGAACACTGAAGCTTTCTTT. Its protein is CASSKGTNENTEAFF.

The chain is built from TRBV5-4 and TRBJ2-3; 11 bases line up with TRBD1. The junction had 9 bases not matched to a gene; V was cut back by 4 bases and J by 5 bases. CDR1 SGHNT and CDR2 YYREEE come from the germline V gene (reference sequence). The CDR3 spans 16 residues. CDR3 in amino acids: CASSVRDRGKEDTQYF. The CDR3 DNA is TGTGCCAGCAGCGTCCGGGACAGGGGGAAAGAAGATACGCAGTATTTT.

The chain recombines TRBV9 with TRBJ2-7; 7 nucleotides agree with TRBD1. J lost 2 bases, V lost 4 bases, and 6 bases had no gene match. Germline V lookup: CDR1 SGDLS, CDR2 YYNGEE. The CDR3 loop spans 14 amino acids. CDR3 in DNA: TGTGCCAGCAGCAATCGGGACAGACCCTACGAGCAGTACTTC. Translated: CASSNRDRPYEQYF.